A single sample is the source of the 27 T cell receptor beta chains below, sequenced in a study of T-cell reconstitution after alpha-beta-depleted transplantation in children. TCRbeta library preparation incorporated unique molecular identifiers. One entry per CDR3 protein results from TCRdb running MiXCR on the PCR reads. This sample has around 200,000 distinct CDR3 sequences, with approximately 8.4% found just once. The sequenced sample was PBMCs, mostly from graft donor cells, obtained 360 days after TCRalphabeta/CD19-depleted stem cell transplant. The receptors here all came from a male patient between 2 and 15 years old who had a stem cell transplant for acute myeloid leukemia, so the T cells may come from the graft donor.

This clonotype was seen a few times. This chain connects TRBV7-2 to TRBJ2-1; possible D gene TRBD2, 7 bases. Trimming removed 7 bases at V and 5 bases at J, with 24 bases between. CDR1 is SGHTA and CDR2 is FQGNSA in the germline V gene. This CDR3 is 17 amino acids long. CDR3: CASTEGGSGAKNNEQFF. In nucleotides, the CDR3 is TGTGCCAGCACCGAGGGGGGGAGCGGGGCAAAAAACAATGAGCAGTTCTTC.

In this sample, this clonotype turned up many times. As DNA, the CDR3 is TGTGCCAGCAGTTATCTTGACGGTCAGGGGCGCTCTGGGGCCAACGTCCTGACTTTC. Translated, it gives CASSYLDGQGRSGANVLTF. The chain links TRBV28 to TRBJ2-6; D might be TRBD1 (6 bases). This CDR3 comprises 19 residues. Germline V gene sequence: CDR1 MDHEN, CDR2 SYDVKM. The V gene lost 4 bases and the J gene lost 0 bases, with 19 bases spanning the gap.

The gene calls are TRBV9 and TRBJ1-2, with D maybe TRBD1 (5 bases). The germline V gene encodes CDR1 SGDLS and CDR2 YYNGEE. The CDR3 covers 18 residues. With 4 bases removed from V and 4 bases from J, the gap between germline ends came to 26 bases. The CDR3 reads CASSPARGLSGRTYGYTF. In DNA, the CDR3 is TGTGCCAGCAGCCCCGCCCGGGGACTGTCAGGCAGGACCTATGGCTACACCTTC.

This clonotype showed up just a few times. V gene TRBV29-1 combines with J gene TRBJ2-5; the D gene could be TRBD1 or TRBD2 (5 bases each). Germline values: CDR1 SQVTM, CDR2 ANQGSEA. Trimming shortened V by 7 bases and J by 0 bases, and 9 bases separated the two germline ends. The CDR3 is 12 amino acids. CDR3 sequence (DNA): TGCAGCGGAGAGGGGTACCAAGAGACCCAGTACTTC. It encodes CSGEGYQETQYF.

The chain couples TRBV2 to TRBJ2-3; D remains ambiguous. CDR1 is SNHLY, CDR2 FYNNEI, per germline. With 1 base removed from V and 6 bases from J, the gap between germline ends came to 17 bases. This CDR3 contains 16 residues. The CDR3 sequence is CASSEVKGPVGDTQYF. The CDR3 DNA is TGTGCCAGCAGTGAAGTCAAGGGTCCGGTTGGTGATACGCAGTATTTT.

The J gene is TRBJ2-1, the V gene TRBV20-1; D possibly matches TRBD1 or TRBD2 (7 bases each). Trimming pared 3 bases from V and 8 bases from J, leaving 17 bases between. Looked up from germline, CDR1 is DFQATT and CDR2 is SNEGSKA (reference sequence). The CDR3 sequence is 14 residues long. CDR3 in DNA: TGCAGTGCTAGGGGGGGGGACAGTTTGTATGAGCAGTTCTTC. This encodes CSARGGDSLYEQFF.

This clonotype occurred a few times. CDR3 amino acids: CASSSHGGWFTEAFF. The CDR3, as DNA: TGTGCCAGCAGCTCGCACGGGGGATGGTTTACTGAAGCTTTCTTT. The chain links TRBV7-2 to TRBJ1-1; possibly TRBD1 for D (5 bases). Trimming took 4 bases from V and 5 from J, leaving 17 bases between them. CDR3 length: 15 amino acids. Germline V gives CDR1 SGHTA, CDR2 FQGNSA.

This clonotype was counted many times. The rearrangement links TRBV10-3 to TRBJ2-1, with 11 bases that match TRBD2. Germline CDR1 ENHRY, CDR2 SYGVKD. The trim removed 6 bases at V and 4 bases at J, leaving 2 bases unmatched. This CDR3 comprises 14 residues. The CDR3 region has the DNA TGTGCCATCAGACTAGCGGGAGAATACAATGAGCAGTTCTTC. This codes for CAIRLAGEYNEQFF.

For the CDR3, the DNA is TGCGCCAGCAGCCCCGGATCATTCAACACTGAAGCTTTCTTT. It is translated as CASSPGSFNTEAFF. This chain links TRBV5-1 with TRBJ1-1, with no clear D. Germline values: CDR1 SGHRS, CDR2 YFSETQ. V was cut by 4 bases and J by 2 bases, with 12 bases left in between. The CDR3 consists of 14 residues.

This clonotype showed up many times. This chain links TRBV10-3 with TRBJ2-1, with TRBD2 matching 8 bases. Trimming took 5 bases from V and 3 from J; bases not matched to a gene: 0. Germline CDR1 ENHRY, CDR2 SYGVKD. The CDR3 spans 13 residues. CDR3 nucleotides: TGTGCCATCAGTAGCGGGAGCTACAATGAGCAGTTCTTC. Translating it yields CAISSGSYNEQFF.

This clonotype was seen a handful of times. This chain joins TRBV29-1 and TRBJ2-3; D possibly uses TRBD1 or TRBD2 (5 bases each). The V end lost 6 bases, the J end lost 2 bases, and 12 bases lay between the germline ends. CDR3 length equals 13 residues. The germline gives CDR1 SQVTM, CDR2 ANQGSEA. CDR3 sequence (DNA): TGCAGCGTCCGACAGCGGATCACAGATACGCAGTATTTT. This translates into CSVRQRITDTQYF.

The V and J genes are TRBV7-2 and TRBJ2-7, with D unresolved. This CDR3 has 13 amino acids. Per the germline V gene, CDR1 is SGHTA and CDR2 is FQGNSA. Trimming left V 3 bases short and J 3 bases short, with 9 bases between. The CDR3: CASSFDPDYEQYF. CDR3 DNA sequence: TGTGCCAGCAGCTTCGACCCCGACTACGAGCAGTACTTC. The entire variable domain, with the rest obtained from reference TRBV7-2 and TRBJ2-7, is as follows: GAGVSQSPSNKVTEKGKDVELRCDPISGHTALYWYRQSLGQGLEFLIYFQGNSAPDKSGLPSDRFSAERTGGSVSTLTIQRTQQEDSAVYLCASSFDPDYEQYFGPGTRLTVT.

This chain links TRBV6-7 with TRBJ2-5; perhaps TRBD2 as D (6 bases). TRBV6-7 is an ORF, with its function uncertain. V lost 2 bases and J 5 bases, leaving 27 bases between the germline ends. This CDR3 is 19 amino acids long. CDR3: CASSYPEIVRELSRETQYF. The CDR3 coding sequence is TGTGCCAGCAGTTACCCGGAGATTGTCCGGGAGCTGAGTCGCGAGACCCAGTACTTC.

V gene TRBV27 combines with J gene TRBJ1-6, with a possible D match to TRBD1 (5 bases). Germline V gene data show CDR1 as MNHEY and CDR2 as SMNVEV (reference sequence). Trimming took off 6 bases at V and 5 bases at J, with 20 bases between the two ends. The CDR3 loop spans 17 amino acids. Here the CDR3 reads CASSSGRGRAHNSPLHF. CDR3 nucleotide sequence: TGTGCCAGCAGCTCAGGACGGGGACGGGCCCATAATTCACCCCTCCACTTT.

This clonotype appeared a few times. CDR3 nucleotide sequence: TGTGCCAGCGGACCCACGGGGAACAGTTTTACTGAGCAGTTCTTC. Residues: CASGPTGNSFTEQFF. V and J are TRBV9 and TRBJ2-1; D is possibly TRBD2 (5 bases). This CDR3 has 15 amino acids. The V gene lost 7 bases and the J gene lost 9 bases, with 23 bases spanning the gap. Germline V CDR1 and CDR2: SGDLS, YYNGEE. Full variable domain (outside the CDR3, taken from reference TRBV9 and TRBJ2-1): DSGVTQTPKHLITATGQRVTLRCSPRSGDLSVYWYQQSLDQGLQFLIQYYNGEERAKGNILERFSAQQFPDLHSELNLSSLELGDSALYFCASGPTGNSFTEQFFGPGTRLTVL.

This clonotype was seen more than once but under ten times. The CDR3: CASKGAAAEYF. The CDR3 DNA sequence: TGTGCCAGCAAGGGAGCGGCAGCGGAGTACTTC. The chain recombines TRBV6-2 or TRBV6-3 with TRBJ2-7; D may be TRBD2 (5 bases). Germline assignment: CDR1 MNHEY and CDR2 SVGEGT. V was clipped by 7 bases and J by 11 bases, with 15 bases between them. The CDR3 has 11 amino acids.

This clonotype was detected many times. V gene TRBV7-2 combines with J gene TRBJ2-7, with D perhaps matching TRBD2 (6 bases). The CDR3 sequence is 15 residues long. Trimming took off 0 bases at V and 2 bases at J, with 11 bases between the two ends. Germline CDR1 reads SGHTA; CDR2 reads FQGNSA. For the CDR3, the DNA is TGTGCCAGCAGCTTAGCATCTAGCGTTCCCTACGAGCAGTACTTC. Its protein is CASSLASSVPYEQYF.

A few counts support this clonotype. This chain links TRBV10-3 with TRBJ1-2, with no clear D. Looked up from germline, CDR1 is ENHRY and CDR2 is SYGVKD. The CDR3 totals 23 residues. Trimming pared 0 bases from V and 4 bases from J, leaving 36 bases between. In nucleotides, the CDR3 is TGTGCCATCAGTGAGTCCAGTAGGGAGGATCGCGCCCTAGAGCGGCTAAATGGCTATGGCTACACCTTC. Protein sequence: CAISESSREDRALERLNGYGYTF.

This clonotype occurred many times. This rearrangement joins TRBV18 to TRBJ2-1, with TRBD1 matching over 7 bases. Germline V CDR1 and CDR2: KGHSH, LQKENI. The CDR3 totals 16 residues. V shed 0 bases, J shed 1 base, and the junction held 3 bases outside the gene matches. CDR3 DNA sequence: TGTGCCAGCTCACCACCTTCCAGGGGGTCCTACAATGAGCAGTTCTTC. It translates to CASSPPSRGSYNEQFF.

This clonotype was seen ten or more times. The V and J genes are TRBV9 and TRBJ2-7, with TRBD1 as a possible D gene (5 bases). Trimming cost V 0 bases and J 3 bases, with 10 bases left between them. Germline values: CDR1 SGDLS, CDR2 YYNGEE. The length of the CDR3 is 14 residues. The CDR3 nucleotides read TGTGCCAGCAGCGTAGCTGGGGCCGGCTACGAGCAGTACTTC. This translates into CASSVAGAGYEQYF.

This clonotype was detected ten times or more. This chain connects TRBV6-4 to TRBJ2-2, with D tentatively TRBD2 (5 bases). The CDR3 totals 14 residues. The germline CDR1 and CDR2 sequences are MRHNA and SNTAGT. Trimming removed 5 bases at V and 0 bases at J, with 7 bases between. The CDR3 sequence: CASSSGTNTGELFF. As DNA, the CDR3 is TGTGCCAGCAGTTCCGGGACGAACACCGGGGAGCTGTTTTTT.

This clonotype was counted between two and nine times. The genes are TRBV6-5 and TRBJ2-2; D assignment may be TRBD1 or TRBD2 (5 bases each). The CDR3 consists of 13 residues. Trimming shortened V by 6 bases and J by 8 bases, and 13 bases separated the two germline ends. Germline V gives CDR1 MNHEY, CDR2 SVGAGI. The CDR3 DNA reads as TGTGCCAGCAGCCTGGTTTGGGGGGGGGAGCTGTTTTTT. Protein product: CASSLVWGGELFF.

This clonotype was recorded at least ten times. The V gene is TRBV12-3 or TRBV12-4, the J gene TRBJ2-1, with TRBD2 identical over 10 bases. There are 17 residues in the CDR3. J lost 3 bases, V lost 3 bases, and 8 bases had no gene match. The CDR3 protein is CASSLKLAGEVYNEQFF. The CDR3 region has the DNA TGTGCCAGCAGTTTGAAGCTAGCGGGAGAGGTCTACAATGAGCAGTTCTTC.

This clonotype has a count of ten or more. This chain uses TRBV10-2 with TRBJ2-4; 7 bases map to TRBD2. The germline CDR1 and CDR2 sequences are WSHSY and SAAADI. The ends lost 3 bases at V and 7 bases at J; junction bases unmatched: 6. The CDR3 has 14 residues. The chain's CDR3 is CASSDPSGSNIQYF. For the CDR3, the DNA is TGCGCCAGCAGTGATCCTAGCGGATCGAACATTCAGTACTTC.

This clonotype was detected many times. The rearrangement uses TRBV29-1 and TRBJ2-2; 11 nucleotides agree with TRBD1. J gave up 6 bases and V 4 bases, and 13 bases lay outside the gene matches. Germline CDR1 is SQVTM and CDR2 is ANQGSEA. This CDR3 contains 17 residues. DNA of the CDR3: TGCAGCGTTGGTTCGGGACAGGGGGTCCCTTTCTCCGGGGAGCTGTTTTTT. It specifies CSVGSGQGVPFSGELFF.

This clonotype was counted ten times or more. V usage is TRBV2 and J usage is TRBJ1-5; 8 bases line up with TRBD1. Germline CDR1 reads SNHLY; CDR2 reads FYNNEI. CDR3 length: 15 amino acids. Trimming took 6 bases from V and 6 from J; bases not matched to a gene: 10. Here the CDR3 DNA reads TGTGCCAGCAGCCCGGACAGGGCGAAGATTCAGCCCCAGCATTTT. Translating gives CASSPDRAKIQPQHF.

This clonotype has ten or more counts. V gene TRBV10-3 combines with J gene TRBJ2-3; 12 nucleotides match TRBD2. With 2 bases clipped from V and 3 bases from J, the junction kept 0 bases outside the gene matches. The germline V gene has CDR1 ENHRY and CDR2 SYGVKD. The CDR3 consists of 15 residues. CDR3 sequence (DNA): TGTGCCATCAGTGAGCTAGCGGGGGGGACAGATACGCAGTATTTT. Protein product: CAISELAGGTDTQYF.